The entry below gives a single T cell receptor beta chain sequence along with its context. Its antigen is as yet unknown. The PCR ran on 60 Vbeta and 13 Jbeta primers. The protocol was immunoSEQ multiplex PCR, while the TCRdb copy is restricted to in-frame clones and leaves out a portion. This sample has about 150,000 clones; more than 80% occur once, and the top ten carry about 4.9%. This sample was taken from a study of cytomegalovirus exposure and HLA in healthy donors. Across the study: Assignment to the Caucasian-associated ancestry cluster applied to 81% of the approximately 370 genotyped donors.

Between the trimmed V and J ends, which lost 4 bases and 2 bases, there was a span of 3 bases. Germline V gene lookup returns CDR1 SGHNT and CDR2 YYREEE (reference sequence). The CDR3 consists of 11 residues. Study observations and caveats: Reportedly, a later analysis found an Asian-associated ancestry cluster had fewer N-insertions than the approximately 640-donor mean.

Samples came from healthy bone marrow donors. Sample: PBMCs. This clonotype was sampled from a man in his late teens or twenties in good health and CMV-seronegative. V gene TRBV5-4 combines with J gene TRBJ1-1; no clear D. The CDR3 DNA reads TGTGCCAGCAGCATAAACACTGAAGCTTTCTTT. Translated, it gives CASSINTEAFF.